This T cell receptor (beta chain) emerged from a study of T cell responses to AZD1222 COVID-19 vaccine. Using immunoSEQ multiplex PCR, the repertoire was profiled, and TCRdb retains in-frame clones only, with some absent. The data show some 150,000 clones, roughly 92% seen once. The study, taken as a whole, reports: As reported, nearly half of all spike-specific TCRs target variant regions that are unmutated. Only 6 or 7 AZD1222 recipients tested seropositive at baseline.

Remarks on this clone: The target antigen is unknown. The sample has other DNA sequences that encode this CDR3 too.

This TCR came from an adult in good health. Sequencing used peripheral blood, obtained on day 0 of AZD1222 vaccination.

CDR3 loop: CASSLVGGSTDTQYF. CDR3 DNA: TGCGCCAGCAGCTTGGTAGGGGGTAGCACAGATACGCAGTATTTT. The chain recombines TRBV5-1 with TRBJ2-3, with a possible D match to TRBD1 (6 bases). V lost 0 bases to trimming and J lost 0 bases, with 8 bases between them. Germline loops: CDR1 SGHRS, CDR2 YFSETQ. The CDR3 runs to 15 residues.